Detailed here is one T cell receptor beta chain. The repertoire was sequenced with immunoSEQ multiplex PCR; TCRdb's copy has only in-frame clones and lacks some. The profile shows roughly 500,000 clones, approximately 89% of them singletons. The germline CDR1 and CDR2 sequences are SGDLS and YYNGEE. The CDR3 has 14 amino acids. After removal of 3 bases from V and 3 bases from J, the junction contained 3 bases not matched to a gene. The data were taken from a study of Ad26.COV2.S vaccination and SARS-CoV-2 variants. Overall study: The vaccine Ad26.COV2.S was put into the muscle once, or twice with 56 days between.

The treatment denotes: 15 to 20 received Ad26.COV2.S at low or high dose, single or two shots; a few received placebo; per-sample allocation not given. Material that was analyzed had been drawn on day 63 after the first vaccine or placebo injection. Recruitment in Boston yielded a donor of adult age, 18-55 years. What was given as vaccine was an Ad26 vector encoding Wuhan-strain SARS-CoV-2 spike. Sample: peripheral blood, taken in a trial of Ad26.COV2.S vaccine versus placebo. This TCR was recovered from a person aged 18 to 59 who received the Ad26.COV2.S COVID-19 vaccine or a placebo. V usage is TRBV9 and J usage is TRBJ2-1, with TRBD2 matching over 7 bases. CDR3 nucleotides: TGTGCCAGCAGCGACGGGGACTACTACAATGAGCAGTTCTTC. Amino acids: CASSDGDYYNEQFF.